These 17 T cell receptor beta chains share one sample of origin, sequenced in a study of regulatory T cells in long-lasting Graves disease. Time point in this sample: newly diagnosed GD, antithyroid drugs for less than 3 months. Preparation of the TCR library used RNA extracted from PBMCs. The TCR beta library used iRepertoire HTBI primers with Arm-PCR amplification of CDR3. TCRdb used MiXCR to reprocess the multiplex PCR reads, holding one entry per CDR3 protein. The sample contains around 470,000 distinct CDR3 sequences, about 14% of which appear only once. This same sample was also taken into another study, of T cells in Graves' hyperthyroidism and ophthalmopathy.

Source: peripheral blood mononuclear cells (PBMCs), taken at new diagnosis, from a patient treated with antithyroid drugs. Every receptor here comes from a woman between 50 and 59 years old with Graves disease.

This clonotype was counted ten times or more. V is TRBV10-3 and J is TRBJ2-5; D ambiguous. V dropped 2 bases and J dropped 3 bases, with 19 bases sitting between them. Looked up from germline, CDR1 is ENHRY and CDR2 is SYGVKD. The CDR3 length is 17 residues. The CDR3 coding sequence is TGTGCCATCAGTGAGGAGTATCGGATTAAAATAAAAGAGACCCAGTACTTC. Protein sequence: CAISEEYRIKIKETQYF.

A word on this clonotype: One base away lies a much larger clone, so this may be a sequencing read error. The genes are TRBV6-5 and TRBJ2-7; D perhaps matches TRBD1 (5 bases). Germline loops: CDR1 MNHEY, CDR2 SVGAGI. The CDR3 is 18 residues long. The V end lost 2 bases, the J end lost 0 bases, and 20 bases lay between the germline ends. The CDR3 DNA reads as TGTGCCAGCAGTTACACCCCACTTCAGGGCCAGAGCTCCTACGAGCAGTACTTC. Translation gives CASSYTPLQGQSSYEQYF.

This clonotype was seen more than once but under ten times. CDR3 residues: CASSLGPPLAGFQETQYF. For the CDR3, the DNA is TGTGCCAGCAGCTTAGGCCCCCCGCTAGCGGGGTTCCAAGAGACCCAGTACTTC. The V and J genes are TRBV7-9 and TRBJ2-5; 9 positions agree with TRBD2. This CDR3 contains 18 residues. The germline gives CDR1 SEHNR, CDR2 FQNEAQ (reference sequence). The V gene end was trimmed by 1 base and the J gene end by 1 base; junction bases not matched to a gene: 10.

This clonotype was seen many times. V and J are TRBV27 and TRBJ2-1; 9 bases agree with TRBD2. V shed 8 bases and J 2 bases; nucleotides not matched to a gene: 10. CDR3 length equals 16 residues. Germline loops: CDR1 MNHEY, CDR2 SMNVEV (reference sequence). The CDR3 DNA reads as TGTGCCAGCCGACACGGAGCGGGGGGAACCTACAATGAGCAGTTCTTC. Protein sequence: CASRHGAGGTYNEQFF.

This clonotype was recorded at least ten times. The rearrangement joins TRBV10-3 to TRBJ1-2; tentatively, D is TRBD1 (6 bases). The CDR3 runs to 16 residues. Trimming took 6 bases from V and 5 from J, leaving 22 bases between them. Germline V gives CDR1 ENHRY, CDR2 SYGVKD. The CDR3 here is CAIRELGQSKNYGYTF. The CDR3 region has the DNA TGTGCCATCAGGGAACTCGGACAGAGCAAGAATTATGGCTACACCTTC.

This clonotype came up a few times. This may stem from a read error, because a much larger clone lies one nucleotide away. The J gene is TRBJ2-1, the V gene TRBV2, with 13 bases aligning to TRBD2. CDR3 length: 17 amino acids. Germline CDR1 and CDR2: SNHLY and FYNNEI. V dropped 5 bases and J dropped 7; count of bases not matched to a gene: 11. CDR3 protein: CASSRPMGLAGRNEQFF. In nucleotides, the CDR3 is TGTGCCAGCAGTAGACCGATGGGACTAGCGGGAAGGAATGAGCAGTTCTTC.

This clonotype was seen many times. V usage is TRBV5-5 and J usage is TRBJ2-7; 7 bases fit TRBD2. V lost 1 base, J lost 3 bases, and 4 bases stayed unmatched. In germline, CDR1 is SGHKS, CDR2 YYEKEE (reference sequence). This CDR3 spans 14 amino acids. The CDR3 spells CASSLLTGGYEQYF. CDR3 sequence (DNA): TGTGCCAGCAGCTTGCTCACGGGAGGCTACGAGCAGTACTTC.

CDR3 protein: CASPPAAVSTDTQYF. CDR3 DNA sequence: TGTGCCAGCCCACCCGCGGCGGTGAGCACAGATACGCAGTATTTT. The chain employs TRBV7-9 and TRBJ2-3; D is unresolved. Per the germline V gene, CDR1 is SEHNR and CDR2 is FQNEAQ (reference sequence). The ends were cut back, 8 bases at V and 0 bases at J, with 15 bases in the middle. The CDR3 covers 15 residues.

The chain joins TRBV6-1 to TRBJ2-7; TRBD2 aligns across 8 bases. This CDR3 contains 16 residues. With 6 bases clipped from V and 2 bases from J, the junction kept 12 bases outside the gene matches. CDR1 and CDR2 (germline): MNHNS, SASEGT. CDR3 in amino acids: CASRTTSGRGTYEQYF. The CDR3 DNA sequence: TGTGCCAGCAGAACTACAAGCGGGAGAGGGACCTACGAGCAGTACTTC.

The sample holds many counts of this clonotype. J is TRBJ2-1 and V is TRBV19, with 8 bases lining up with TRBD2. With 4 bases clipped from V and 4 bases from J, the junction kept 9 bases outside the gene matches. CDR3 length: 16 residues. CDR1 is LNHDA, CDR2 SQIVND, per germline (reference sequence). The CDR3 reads CASSTQRTSRYNEQFF. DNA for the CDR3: TGTGCCAGTAGTACCCAGCGGACTAGCAGATACAATGAGCAGTTCTTC.

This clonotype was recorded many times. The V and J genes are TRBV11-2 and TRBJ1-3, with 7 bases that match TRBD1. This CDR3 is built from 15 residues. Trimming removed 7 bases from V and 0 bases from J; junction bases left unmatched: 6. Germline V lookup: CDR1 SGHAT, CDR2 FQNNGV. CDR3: CASKLTGSSGNTIYF. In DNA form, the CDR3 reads TGTGCCAGCAAGCTGACAGGGTCCTCTGGAAACACCATATATTTT.

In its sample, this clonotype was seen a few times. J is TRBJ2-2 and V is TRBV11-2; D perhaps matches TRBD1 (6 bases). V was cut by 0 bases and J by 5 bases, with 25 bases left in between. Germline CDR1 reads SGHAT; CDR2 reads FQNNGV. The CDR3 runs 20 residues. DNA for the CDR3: TGTGCCAGCAGCTTAGATGTTGTCCCGTGGGGGACAAAGCGAACCGGGGAGCTGTTTTTT. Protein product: CASSLDVVPWGTKRTGELFF.

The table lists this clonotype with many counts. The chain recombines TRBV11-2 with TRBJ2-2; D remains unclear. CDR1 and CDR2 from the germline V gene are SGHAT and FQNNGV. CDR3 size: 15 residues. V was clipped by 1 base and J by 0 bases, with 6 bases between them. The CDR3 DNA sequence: TGTGCCAGCAGCTTAGGCGGCGCGAACACCGGGGAGCTGTTTTTT. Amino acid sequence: CASSLGGANTGELFF.

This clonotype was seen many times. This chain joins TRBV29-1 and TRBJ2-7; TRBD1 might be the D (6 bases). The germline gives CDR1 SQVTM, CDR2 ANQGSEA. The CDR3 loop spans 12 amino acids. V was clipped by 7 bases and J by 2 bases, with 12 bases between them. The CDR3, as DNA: TGCAGCGCCAGACAGGCAGCCTACGAGCAGTACTTC. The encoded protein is CSARQAAYEQYF.

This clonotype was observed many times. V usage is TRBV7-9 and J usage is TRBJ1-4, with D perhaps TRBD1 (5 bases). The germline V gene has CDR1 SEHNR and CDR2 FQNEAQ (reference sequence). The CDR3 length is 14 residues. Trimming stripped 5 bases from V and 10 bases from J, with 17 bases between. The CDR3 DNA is TGTGCCAGCAGCCCGGACATGACAGATCGAAAACTGTTTTTT. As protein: CASSPDMTDRKLFF.

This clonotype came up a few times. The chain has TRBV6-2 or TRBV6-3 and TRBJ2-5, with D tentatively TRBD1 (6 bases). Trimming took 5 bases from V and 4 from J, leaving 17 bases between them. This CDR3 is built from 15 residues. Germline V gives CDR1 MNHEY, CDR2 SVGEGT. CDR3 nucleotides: TGTGCCAGCAGTGCGAATACTGTAGGGGGAGAGACCCAGTACTTC. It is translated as CASSANTVGGETQYF.

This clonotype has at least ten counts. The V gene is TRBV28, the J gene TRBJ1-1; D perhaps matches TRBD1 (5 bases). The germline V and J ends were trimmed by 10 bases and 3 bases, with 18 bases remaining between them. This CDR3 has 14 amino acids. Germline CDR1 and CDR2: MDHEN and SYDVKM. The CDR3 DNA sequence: TGTGCCAACGCCCCCGGGGGAAAGTACACTGAAGCTTTCTTT. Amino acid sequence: CANAPGGKYTEAFF.